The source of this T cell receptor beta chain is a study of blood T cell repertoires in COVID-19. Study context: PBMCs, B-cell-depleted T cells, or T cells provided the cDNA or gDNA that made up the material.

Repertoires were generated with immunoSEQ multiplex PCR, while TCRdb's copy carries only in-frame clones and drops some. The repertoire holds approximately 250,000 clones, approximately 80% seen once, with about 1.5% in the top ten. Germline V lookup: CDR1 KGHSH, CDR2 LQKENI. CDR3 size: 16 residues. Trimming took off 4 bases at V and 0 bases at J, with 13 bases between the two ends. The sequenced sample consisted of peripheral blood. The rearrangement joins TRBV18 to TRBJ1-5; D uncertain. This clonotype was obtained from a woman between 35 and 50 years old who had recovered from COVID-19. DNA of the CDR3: TGTGCCAGCTCACTTAGCCCACCTGCTAGCAATCAGCCCCAGCATTTT. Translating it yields CASSLSPPASNQPQHF.